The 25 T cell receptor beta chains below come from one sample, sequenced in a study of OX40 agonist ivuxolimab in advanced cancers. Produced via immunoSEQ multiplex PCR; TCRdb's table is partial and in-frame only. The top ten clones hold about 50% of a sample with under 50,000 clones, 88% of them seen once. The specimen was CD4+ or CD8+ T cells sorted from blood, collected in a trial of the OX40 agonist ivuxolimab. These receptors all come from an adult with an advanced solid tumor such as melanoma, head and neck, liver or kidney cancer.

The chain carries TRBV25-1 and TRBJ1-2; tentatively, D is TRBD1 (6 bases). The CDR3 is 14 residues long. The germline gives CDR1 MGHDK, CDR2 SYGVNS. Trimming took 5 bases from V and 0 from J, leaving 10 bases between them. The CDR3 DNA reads TGTGCCAGCAGTCGGGGGGGCCCTAACTATGGCTACACCTTC. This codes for CASSRGGPNYGYTF.

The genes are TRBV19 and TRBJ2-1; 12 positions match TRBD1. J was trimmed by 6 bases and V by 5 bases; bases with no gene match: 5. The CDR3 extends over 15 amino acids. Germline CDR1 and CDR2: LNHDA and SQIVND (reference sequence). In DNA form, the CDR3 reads TGTGCCAGTAGTGGCCGGGGACAGGGGGCCAATGAGCAGTTCTTC. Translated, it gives CASSGRGQGANEQFF.

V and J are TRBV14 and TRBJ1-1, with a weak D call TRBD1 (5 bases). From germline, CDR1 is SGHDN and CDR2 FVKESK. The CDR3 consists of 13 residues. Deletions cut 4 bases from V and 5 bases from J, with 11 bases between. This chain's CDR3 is CASSPLGGTEAFF. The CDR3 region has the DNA TGTGCCAGCAGCCCACTCGGGGGTACTGAAGCTTTCTTT.

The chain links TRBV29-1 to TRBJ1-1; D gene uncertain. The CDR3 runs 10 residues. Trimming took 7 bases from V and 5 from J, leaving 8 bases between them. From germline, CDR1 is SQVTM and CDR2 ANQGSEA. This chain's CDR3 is CSALRTEAFF. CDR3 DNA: TGCAGCGCCCTCCGGACTGAAGCTTTCTTT.

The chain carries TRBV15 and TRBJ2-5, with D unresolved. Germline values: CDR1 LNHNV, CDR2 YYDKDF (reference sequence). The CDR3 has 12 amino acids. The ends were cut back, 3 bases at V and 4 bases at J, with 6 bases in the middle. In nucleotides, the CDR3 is TGTGCCACCAGCAGGGAAGGAGAGACCCAGTACTTC. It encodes CATSREGETQYF.

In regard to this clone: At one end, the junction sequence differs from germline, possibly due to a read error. The CDR3, as DNA: TGTGCCAGCAGCGATGGGACCAAACCCCGACACTTC. Translated: CASSDGTKPRHF. The chain carries TRBV9 and TRBJ2-5; D possibly uses TRBD1 or TRBD2 (5 bases each). This CDR3 is 12 amino acids long. From germline, CDR1 is SGDLS and CDR2 YYNGEE.

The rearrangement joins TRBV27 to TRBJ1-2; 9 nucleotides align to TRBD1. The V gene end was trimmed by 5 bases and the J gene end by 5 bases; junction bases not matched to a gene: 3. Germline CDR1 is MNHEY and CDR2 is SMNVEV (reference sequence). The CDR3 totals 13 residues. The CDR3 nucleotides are TGTGCCAGCAGTCCAGGGACAGGGTATGGCTACACCTTC. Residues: CASSPGTGYGYTF.

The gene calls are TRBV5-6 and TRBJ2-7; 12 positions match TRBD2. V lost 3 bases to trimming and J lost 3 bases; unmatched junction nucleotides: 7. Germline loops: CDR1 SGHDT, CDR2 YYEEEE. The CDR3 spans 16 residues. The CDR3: CASSYLAGGADYEQYF. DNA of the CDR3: TGTGCCAGCAGCTACCTAGCGGGAGGGGCGGACTACGAGCAGTACTTC.

The CDR3 here is CASSRGGGSPLHF. The CDR3 nucleotides are TGTGCCAGCAGCCGTGGAGGGGGCTCACCCCTCCACTTT. The chain uses TRBV7-3 and TRBJ1-6, with 7 nucleotides matching TRBD1. V shed 5 bases, J shed 10 bases, and the junction held 5 bases outside the gene matches. Per germline, CDR1 SGHTA and CDR2 FQGTGA. This CDR3 is 13 amino acids long.

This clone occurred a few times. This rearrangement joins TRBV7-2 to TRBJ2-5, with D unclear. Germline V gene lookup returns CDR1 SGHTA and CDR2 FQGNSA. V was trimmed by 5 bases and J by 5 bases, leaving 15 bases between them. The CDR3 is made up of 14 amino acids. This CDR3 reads CASSLRAGGETQYF. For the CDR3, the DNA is TGTGCCAGCAGCCTCCGGGCCGGTGGGGAGACCCAGTACTTC.

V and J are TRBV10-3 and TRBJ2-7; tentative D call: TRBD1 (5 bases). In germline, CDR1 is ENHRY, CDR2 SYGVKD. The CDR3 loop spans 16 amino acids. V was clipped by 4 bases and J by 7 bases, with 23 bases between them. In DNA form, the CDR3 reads TGTGCCATCAGTGGGGAACAGGCCCTCCTCGGTACAGAGCAGTACTTC. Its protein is CAISGEQALLGTEQYF.

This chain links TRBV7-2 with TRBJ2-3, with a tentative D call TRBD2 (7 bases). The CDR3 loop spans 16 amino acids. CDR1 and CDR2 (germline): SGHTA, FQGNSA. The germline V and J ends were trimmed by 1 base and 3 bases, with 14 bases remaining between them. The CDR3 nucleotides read TGTGCCAGCAGCTTAGATTCCGGGGGGCGGACAGATACGCAGTATTTT. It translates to CASSLDSGGRTDTQYF.

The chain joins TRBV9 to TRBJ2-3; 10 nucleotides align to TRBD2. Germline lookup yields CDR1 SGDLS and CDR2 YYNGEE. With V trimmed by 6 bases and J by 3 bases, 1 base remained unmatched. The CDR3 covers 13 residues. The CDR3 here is CASTSGGTDTQYF. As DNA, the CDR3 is TGTGCCAGCACTAGCGGGGGAACAGATACGCAGTATTTT. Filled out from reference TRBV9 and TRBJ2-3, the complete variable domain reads DSGVTQTPKHLITATGQRVTLRCSPRSGDLSVYWYQQSLDQGLQFLIQYYNGEERAKGNILERFSAQQFPDLHSELNLSSLELGDSALYFCASTSGGTDTQYFGPGTRLTVL.

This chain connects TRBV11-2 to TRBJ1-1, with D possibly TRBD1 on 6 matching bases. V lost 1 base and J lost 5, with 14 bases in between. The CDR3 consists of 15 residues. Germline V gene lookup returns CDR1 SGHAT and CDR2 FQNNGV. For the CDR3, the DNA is TGTGCCAGCAGCTTAGGGGGGACACCAGGGACTGAAGCTTTCTTT. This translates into CASSLGGTPGTEAFF.

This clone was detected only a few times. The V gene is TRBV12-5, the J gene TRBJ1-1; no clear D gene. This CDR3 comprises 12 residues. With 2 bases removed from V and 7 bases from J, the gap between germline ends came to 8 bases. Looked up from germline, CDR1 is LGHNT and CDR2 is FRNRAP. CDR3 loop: CASGLLEGEAFF. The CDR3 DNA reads TGTGCTAGTGGTTTGCTTGAGGGTGAAGCTTTCTTT.

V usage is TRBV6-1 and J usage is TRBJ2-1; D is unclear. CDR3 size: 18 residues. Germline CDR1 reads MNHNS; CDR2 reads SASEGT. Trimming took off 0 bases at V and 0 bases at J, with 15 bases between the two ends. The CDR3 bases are TGTGCCAGCAGTGAAGCCCCATACTACCCGAGCTCCTACAATGAGCAGTTCTTC. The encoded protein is CASSEAPYYPSSYNEQFF.

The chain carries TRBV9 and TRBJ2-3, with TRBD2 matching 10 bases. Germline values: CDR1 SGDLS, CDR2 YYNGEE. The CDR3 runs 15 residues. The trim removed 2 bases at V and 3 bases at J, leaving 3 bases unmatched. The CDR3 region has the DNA TGTGCCAGCAGCGTGAGCGGGGGGGCGACAGATACGCAGTATTTT. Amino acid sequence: CASSVSGGATDTQYF. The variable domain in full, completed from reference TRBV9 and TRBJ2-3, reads DSGVTQTPKHLITATGQRVTLRCSPRSGDLSVYWYQQSLDQGLQFLIQYYNGEERAKGNILERFSAQQFPDLHSELNLSSLELGDSALYFCASSVSGGATDTQYFGPGTRLTVL.

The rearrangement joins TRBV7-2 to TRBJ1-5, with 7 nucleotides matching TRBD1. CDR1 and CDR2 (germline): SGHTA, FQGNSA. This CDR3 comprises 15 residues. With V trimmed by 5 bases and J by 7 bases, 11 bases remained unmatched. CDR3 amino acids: CASSETGELGQPQHF. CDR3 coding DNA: TGTGCCAGCAGCGAAACAGGGGAACTGGGACAGCCCCAGCATTTT.

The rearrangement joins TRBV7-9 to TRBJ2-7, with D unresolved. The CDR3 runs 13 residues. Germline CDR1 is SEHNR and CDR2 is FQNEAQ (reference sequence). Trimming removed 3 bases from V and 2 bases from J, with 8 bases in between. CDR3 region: CASSFTEAYEQYF. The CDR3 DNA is TGTGCCAGCAGCTTTACAGAAGCCTACGAGCAGTACTTC.

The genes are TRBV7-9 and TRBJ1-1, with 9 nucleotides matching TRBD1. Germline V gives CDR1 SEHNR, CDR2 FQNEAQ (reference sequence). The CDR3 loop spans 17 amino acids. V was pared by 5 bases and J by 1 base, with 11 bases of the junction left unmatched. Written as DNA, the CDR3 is TGTGCCAGCAGCCCGGGGACAGGGAAGTATCGGAACACTGAAGCTTTCTTT. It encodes CASSPGTGKYRNTEAFF.

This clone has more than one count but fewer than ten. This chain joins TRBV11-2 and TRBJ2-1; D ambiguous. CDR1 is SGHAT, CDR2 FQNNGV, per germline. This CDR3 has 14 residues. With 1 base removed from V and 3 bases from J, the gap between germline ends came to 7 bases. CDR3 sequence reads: CASSLAADYNEQFF. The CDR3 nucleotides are TGTGCCAGCAGCTTAGCGGCCGACTACAATGAGCAGTTCTTC.

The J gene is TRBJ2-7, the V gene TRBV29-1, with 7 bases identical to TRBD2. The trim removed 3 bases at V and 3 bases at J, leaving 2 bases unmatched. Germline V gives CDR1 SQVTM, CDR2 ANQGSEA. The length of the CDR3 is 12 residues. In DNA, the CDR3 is TGCAGCGTTGATGGCGGGGGCTACGAGCAGTACTTC. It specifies CSVDGGGYEQYF.

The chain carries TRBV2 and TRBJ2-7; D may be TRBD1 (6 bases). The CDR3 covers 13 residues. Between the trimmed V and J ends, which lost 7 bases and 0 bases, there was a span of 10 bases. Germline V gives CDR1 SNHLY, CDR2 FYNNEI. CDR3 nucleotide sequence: TGTGCCAGCAACTGGGACAACTCCTACGAGCAGTACTTC. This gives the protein CASNWDNSYEQYF.

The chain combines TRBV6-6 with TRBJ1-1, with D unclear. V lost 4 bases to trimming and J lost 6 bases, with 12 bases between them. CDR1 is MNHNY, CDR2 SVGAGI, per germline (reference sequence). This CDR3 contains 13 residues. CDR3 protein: CASSLLGRSEAFF. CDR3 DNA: TGTGCCAGCAGTTTATTGGGCAGGTCTGAAGCTTTCTTT.

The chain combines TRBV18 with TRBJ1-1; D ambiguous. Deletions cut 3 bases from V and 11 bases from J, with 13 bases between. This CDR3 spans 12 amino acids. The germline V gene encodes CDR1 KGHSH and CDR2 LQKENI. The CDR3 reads CASSPTRSEAFF. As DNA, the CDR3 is TGTGCCAGCTCACCCACAAGATCGGAGGCTTTCTTT.